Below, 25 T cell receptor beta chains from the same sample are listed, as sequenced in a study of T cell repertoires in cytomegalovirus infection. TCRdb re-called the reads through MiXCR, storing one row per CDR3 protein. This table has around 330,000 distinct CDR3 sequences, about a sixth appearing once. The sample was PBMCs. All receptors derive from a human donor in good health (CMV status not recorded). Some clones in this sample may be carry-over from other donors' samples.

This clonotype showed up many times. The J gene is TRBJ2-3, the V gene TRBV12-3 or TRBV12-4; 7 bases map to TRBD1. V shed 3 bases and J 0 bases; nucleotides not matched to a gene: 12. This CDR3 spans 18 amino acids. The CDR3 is CASSFGQGVEFSTDTQYF. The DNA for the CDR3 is TGTGCCAGCAGTTTCGGCCAGGGGGTCGAGTTTAGCACAGATACGCAGTATTTT.

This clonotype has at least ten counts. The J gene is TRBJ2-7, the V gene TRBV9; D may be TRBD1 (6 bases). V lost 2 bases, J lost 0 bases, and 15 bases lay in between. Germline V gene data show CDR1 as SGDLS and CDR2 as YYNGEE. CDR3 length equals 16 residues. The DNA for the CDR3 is TGTGCCAGCAGCGTGACAGGCTCGACGAGCTCCTACGAGCAGTACTTC. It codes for CASSVTGSTSSYEQYF.

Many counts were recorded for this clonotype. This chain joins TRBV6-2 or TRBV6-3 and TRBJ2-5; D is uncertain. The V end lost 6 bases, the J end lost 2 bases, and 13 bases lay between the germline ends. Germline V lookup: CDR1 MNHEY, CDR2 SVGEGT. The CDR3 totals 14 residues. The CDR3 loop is CASRPLGRQETQYF. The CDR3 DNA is TGTGCCAGCAGGCCACTCGGCCGTCAAGAGACCCAGTACTTC.

The CDR3 sequence: CASSPTSGGVRSEQYF. The CDR3 nucleotides are TGTGCCAGCTCGCCGACGTCGGGGGGCGTCAGGAGCGAGCAGTACTTC. This rearrangement joins TRBV18 to TRBJ2-7, with a weak D call TRBD2 (7 bases). The germline CDR1 and CDR2 sequences are KGHSH and LQKENI. Trimming took off 6 bases at V and 6 bases at J, with 24 bases between the two ends. The CDR3 totals 16 residues.

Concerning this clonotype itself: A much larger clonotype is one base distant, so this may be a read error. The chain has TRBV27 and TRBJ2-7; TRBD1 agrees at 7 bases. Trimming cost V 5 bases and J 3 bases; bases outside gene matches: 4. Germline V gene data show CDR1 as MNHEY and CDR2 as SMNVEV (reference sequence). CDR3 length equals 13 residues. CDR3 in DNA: TGTGCCAGCAGTACCGGACAGGTCTACGAGCAGTACTTC. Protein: CASSTGQVYEQYF.

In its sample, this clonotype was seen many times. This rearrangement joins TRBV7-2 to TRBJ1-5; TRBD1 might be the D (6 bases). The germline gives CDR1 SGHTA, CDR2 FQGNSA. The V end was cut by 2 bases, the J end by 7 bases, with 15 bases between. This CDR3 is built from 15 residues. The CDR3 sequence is CASSLLQGWEQPQHF. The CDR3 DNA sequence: TGTGCCAGCAGCTTATTACAGGGCTGGGAACAGCCCCAGCATTTT.

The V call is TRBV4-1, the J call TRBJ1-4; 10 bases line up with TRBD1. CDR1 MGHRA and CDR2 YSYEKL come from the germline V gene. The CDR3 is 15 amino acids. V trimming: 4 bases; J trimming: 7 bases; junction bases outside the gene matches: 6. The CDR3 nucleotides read TGCGCCAGCAGCCCGGACAGGGGGGTAGTTGAAAAACTGTTTTTT. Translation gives CASSPDRGVVEKLFF.

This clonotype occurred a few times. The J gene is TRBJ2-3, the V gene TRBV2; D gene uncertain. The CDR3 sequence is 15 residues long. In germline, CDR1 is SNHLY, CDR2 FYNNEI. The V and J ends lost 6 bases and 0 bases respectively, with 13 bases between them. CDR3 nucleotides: TGTGCCAGCAGCCAAAGACCCGCCAGCACAGATACGCAGTATTTT. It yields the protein CASSQRPASTDTQYF.

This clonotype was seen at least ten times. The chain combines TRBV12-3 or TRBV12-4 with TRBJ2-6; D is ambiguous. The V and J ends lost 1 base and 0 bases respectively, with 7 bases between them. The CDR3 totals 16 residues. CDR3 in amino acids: CASSLVPNSGANVLTF. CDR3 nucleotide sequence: TGTGCCAGCAGTTTAGTACCGAACTCTGGGGCCAACGTCCTGACTTTC.

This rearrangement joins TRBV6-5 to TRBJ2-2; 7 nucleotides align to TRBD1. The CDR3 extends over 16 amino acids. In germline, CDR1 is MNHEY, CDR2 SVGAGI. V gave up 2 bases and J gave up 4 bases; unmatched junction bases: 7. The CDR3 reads CASSYRDRPSTGELFF. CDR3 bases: TGTGCCAGCAGTTACCGGGACAGACCGAGCACCGGGGAGCTGTTTTTT.

The chain's CDR3 is CSVGQGPIYEQYF. The CDR3, as DNA: TGCAGCGTTGGACAGGGACCGATCTACGAGCAGTACTTC. This sequence joins TRBV29-1 and TRBJ2-7, with 7 bases matching TRBD1. The CDR3 totals 13 residues. Germline lookup yields CDR1 SQVTM and CDR2 ANQGSEA. The J segment lost 3 bases and the V segment lost 4 bases, leaving 6 bases of the junction unmatched.

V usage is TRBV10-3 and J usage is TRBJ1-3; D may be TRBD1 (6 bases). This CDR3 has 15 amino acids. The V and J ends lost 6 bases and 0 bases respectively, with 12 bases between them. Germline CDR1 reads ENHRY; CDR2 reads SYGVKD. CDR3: CAISQGSLSGNTIYF. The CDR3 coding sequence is TGTGCCATCAGCCAGGGGTCTCTCTCTGGAAACACCATATATTTT.

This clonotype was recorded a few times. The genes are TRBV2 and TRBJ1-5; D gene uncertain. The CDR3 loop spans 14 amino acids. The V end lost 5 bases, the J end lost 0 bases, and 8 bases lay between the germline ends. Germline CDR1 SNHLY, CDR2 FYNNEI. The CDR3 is CASSPQNSNQPQHF. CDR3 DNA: TGTGCCAGCAGTCCACAGAATAGCAATCAGCCCCAGCATTTT.

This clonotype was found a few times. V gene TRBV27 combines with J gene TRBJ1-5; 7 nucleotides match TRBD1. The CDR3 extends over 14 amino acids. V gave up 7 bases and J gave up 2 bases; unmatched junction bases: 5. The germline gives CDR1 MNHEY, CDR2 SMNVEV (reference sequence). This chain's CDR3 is CASNRDRGNQPQHF. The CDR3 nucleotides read TGTGCCAGCAACCGCGACAGGGGCAATCAGCCCCAGCATTTT.

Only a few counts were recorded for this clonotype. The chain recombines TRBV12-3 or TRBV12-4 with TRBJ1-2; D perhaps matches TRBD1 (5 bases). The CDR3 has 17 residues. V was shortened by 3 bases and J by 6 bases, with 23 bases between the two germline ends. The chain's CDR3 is CASSFVTVPSGGNGYTF. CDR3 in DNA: TGTGCCAGCAGTTTCGTGACAGTCCCGAGCGGGGGGAATGGCTACACCTTC.

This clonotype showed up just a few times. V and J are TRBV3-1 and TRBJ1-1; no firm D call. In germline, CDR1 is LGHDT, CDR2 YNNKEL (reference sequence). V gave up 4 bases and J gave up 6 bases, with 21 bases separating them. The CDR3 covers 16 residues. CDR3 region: CASSLSTSRWVAEAFF. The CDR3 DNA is TGTGCCAGCAGCCTTTCGACAAGTCGATGGGTTGCTGAAGCTTTCTTT. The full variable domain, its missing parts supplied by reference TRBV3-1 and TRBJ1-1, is DTAVSQTPKYLVTQMGNDKSIKCEQNLGHDTMYWYKQDSKKFLKIMFSYNNKELIINETVPNRFSPKSPDKAHLNLHINSLELGDSAVYFCASSLSTSRWVAEAFFGQGTRLTVV.

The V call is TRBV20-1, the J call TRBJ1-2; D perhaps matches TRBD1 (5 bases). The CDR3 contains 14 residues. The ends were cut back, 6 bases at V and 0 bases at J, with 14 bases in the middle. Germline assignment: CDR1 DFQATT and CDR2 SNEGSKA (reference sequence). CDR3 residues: CSAAGPGSNYGYTF. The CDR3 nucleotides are TGCAGTGCCGCGGGGCCGGGCTCTAACTATGGCTACACCTTC.

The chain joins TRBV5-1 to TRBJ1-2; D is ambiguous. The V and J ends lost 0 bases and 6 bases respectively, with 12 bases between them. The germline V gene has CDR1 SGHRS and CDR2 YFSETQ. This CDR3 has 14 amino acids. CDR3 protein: CASSLADVVNGYTF. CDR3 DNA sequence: TGCGCCAGCAGCTTGGCCGACGTCGTTAATGGCTACACCTTC.

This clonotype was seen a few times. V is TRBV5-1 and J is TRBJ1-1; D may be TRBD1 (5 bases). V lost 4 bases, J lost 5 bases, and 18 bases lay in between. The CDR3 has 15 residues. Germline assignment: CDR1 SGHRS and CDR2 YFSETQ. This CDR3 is CASSVEFGPGTEAFF. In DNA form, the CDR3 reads TGCGCCAGCAGCGTTGAATTCGGTCCAGGGACTGAAGCTTTCTTT.

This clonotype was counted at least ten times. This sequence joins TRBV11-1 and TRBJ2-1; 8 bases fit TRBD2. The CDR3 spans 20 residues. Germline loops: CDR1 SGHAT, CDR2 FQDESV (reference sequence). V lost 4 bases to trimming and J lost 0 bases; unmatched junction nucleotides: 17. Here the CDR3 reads CASSSGGDWAVLSSYNEQFF. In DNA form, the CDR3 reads TGTGCCAGCAGCTCCGGGGGGGACTGGGCCGTCCTCAGCTCCTACAATGAGCAGTTCTTC.

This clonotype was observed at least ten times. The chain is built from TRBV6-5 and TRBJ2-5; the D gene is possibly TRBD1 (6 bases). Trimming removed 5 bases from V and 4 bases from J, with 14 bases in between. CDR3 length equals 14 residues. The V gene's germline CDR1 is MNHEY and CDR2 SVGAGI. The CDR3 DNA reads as TGTGCCAGCAGTCAAGACAGGAGGAGAGAGACCCAGTACTTC. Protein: CASSQDRRRETQYF.

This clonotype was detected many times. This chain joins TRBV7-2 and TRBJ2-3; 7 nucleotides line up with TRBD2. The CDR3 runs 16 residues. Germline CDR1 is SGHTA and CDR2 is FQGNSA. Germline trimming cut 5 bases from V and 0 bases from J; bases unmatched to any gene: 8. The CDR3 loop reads CASSLSQAGSTDTQYF. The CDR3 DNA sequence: TGTGCCAGCAGCCTTTCGCAAGCGGGGAGCACAGATACGCAGTATTTT.

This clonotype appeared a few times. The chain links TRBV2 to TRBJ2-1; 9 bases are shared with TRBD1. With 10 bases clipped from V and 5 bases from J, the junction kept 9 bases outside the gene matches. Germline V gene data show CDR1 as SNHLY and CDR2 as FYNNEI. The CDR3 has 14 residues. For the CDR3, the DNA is TGTGCCAACCCAAGGGGGGACAGGGACAATGAGCAGTTCTTC. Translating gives CANPRGDRDNEQFF. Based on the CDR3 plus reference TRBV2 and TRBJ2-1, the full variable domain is EPEVTQTPSHQVTQMGQEVILRCVPISNHLYFYWYRQILGQKVEFLVSFYNNEISEKSEIFDDQFSVERPDGSNFTLKIRSTKLEDSAMYFCANPRGDRDNEQFFGPGTRLTVL.

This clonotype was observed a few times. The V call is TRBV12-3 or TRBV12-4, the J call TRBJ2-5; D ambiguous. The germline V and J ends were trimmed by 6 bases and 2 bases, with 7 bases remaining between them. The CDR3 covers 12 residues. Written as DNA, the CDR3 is TGTGCCAGCAGGAATAATCAAGAGACCCAGTACTTC. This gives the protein CASRNNQETQYF.

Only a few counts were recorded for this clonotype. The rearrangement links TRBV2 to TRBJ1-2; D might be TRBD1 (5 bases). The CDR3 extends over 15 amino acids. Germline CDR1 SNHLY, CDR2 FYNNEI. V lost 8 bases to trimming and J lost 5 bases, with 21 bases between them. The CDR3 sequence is CASSSFGTEEYGYTF. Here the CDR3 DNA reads TGTGCCAGCTCTAGTTTTGGGACGGAGGAATATGGCTACACCTTC.